These 7 T cell receptor beta chains were all obtained from the same sample, sequenced in a study of blood T cell repertoires in COVID-19. Clones were sequenced by immunoSEQ multiplex PCR, and TCRdb holds only the in-frame ones, with some missing. The sample consists of approximately 250,000 clones, 75% to 90% of them appearing once. Source material: peripheral blood. These receptors were taken from a man aged 55 to 69 who had recovered from COVID-19.

V gene TRBV30 combines with J gene TRBJ1-1; no firm D call. Trimming shortened V by 0 bases and J by 6 bases, and 8 bases separated the two germline ends. Germline V gene lookup returns CDR1 GTSNPN and CDR2 SVGIG (reference sequence). There are 12 residues in the CDR3. CDR3 in DNA: TGTGCCTGGAGTGTACTCAATGCTGAAGCTTTCTTT. Translating it yields CAWSVLNAEAFF.

This chain connects TRBV5-4 to TRBJ2-5; D not certain. This CDR3 has 15 amino acids. Germline values: CDR1 SGHNT, CDR2 YYREEE (reference sequence). The ends were cut back, 0 bases at V and 2 bases at J, with 11 bases in the middle. The CDR3 nucleotides are TGTGCCAGCAGCTTGGGCGGCCAGAGACAAGAGACCCAGTACTTC. Translation gives CASSLGGQRQETQYF.

This chain uses TRBV19 with TRBJ2-5; 7 bases are a match to TRBD2. Unmatched junction bases numbered 6, after V lost 3 bases and J lost 5 bases. The germline gives CDR1 LNHDA, CDR2 SQIVND (reference sequence). This CDR3 is 14 amino acids long. The CDR3 loop is CASSIFPGGETQYF. CDR3 nucleotide sequence: TGTGCCAGTAGTATTTTCCCGGGAGGCGAGACCCAGTACTTC.

In DNA, the CDR3 is TGTGCCAGCAGGACGTGGGAGAGCAAAAACATTCAGTACTTC. It specifies CASRTWESKNIQYF. The V and J genes are TRBV27 and TRBJ2-4; a weak D match, TRBD2 (5 bases). The V end was cut by 6 bases, the J end by 3 bases, with 12 bases between. Germline loops: CDR1 MNHEY, CDR2 SMNVEV (reference sequence). The CDR3 is 14 residues long.

The chain links TRBV10-3 to TRBJ1-6; perhaps TRBD1 as D (6 bases). From germline, CDR1 is ENHRY and CDR2 SYGVKD. Trimming cost V 6 bases and J 7 bases, with 10 bases left between them. The CDR3 loop spans 13 amino acids. The CDR3: CAIRDSLNSPLHF. As DNA, the CDR3 is TGTGCCATCAGGGACAGTCTAAATTCACCCCTCCACTTT.

This clone was detected only a few times. The chain links TRBV19 to TRBJ1-4; a weak D match, TRBD1 (5 bases). Germline V gene sequence: CDR1 LNHDA, CDR2 SQIVND (reference sequence). The CDR3 contains 14 residues. Trimming took off 8 bases at V and 12 bases at J, with 22 bases between the two ends. This chain's CDR3 is CASRYRGPAGELFF. In nucleotides, the CDR3 is TGTGCCAGTCGCTACAGAGGGCCCGCGGGGGAACTGTTTTTT.

The chain is built from TRBV7-3 and TRBJ2-5, with 8 bases aligning to TRBD2. Trimming took 1 base from V and 5 from J; bases not matched to a gene: 3. This CDR3 region has 14 residues. Per the germline V gene, CDR1 is SGHTA and CDR2 is FQGTGA. Written as DNA, the CDR3 is TGTGCCAGCAGCTTAAGCGGGGGGCGGGAGACCCAGTACTTC. It translates to CASSLSGGRETQYF.